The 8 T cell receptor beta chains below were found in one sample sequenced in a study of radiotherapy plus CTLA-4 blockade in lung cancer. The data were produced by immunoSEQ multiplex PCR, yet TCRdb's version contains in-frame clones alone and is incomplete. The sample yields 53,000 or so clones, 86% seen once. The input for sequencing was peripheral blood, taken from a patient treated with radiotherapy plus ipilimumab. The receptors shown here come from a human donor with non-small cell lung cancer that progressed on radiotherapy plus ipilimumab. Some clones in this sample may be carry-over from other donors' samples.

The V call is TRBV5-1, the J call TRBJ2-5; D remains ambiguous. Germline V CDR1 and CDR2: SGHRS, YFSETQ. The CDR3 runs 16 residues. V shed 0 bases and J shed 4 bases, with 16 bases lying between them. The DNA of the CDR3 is TGCGCCAGCAGCTTGGCCGAGGTAGCCCGTGGAGAGACCCAGTACTTC. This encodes CASSLAEVARGETQYF.

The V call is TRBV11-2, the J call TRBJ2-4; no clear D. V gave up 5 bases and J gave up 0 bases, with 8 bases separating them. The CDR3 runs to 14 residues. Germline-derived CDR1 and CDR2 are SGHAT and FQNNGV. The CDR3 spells CASSPPGAKNIQYF. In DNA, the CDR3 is TGTGCCAGCAGCCCCCCCGGAGCCAAAAACATTCAGTACTTC. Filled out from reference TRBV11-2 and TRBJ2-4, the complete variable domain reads EAGVAQSPRYKIIEKRQSVAFWCNPISGHATLYWYQQILGQGPKLLIQFQNNGVVDDSQLPKDRFSAERLKGVDSTLKIQPAKLEDSAVYLCASSPPGAKNIQYFGAGTRLSVL.

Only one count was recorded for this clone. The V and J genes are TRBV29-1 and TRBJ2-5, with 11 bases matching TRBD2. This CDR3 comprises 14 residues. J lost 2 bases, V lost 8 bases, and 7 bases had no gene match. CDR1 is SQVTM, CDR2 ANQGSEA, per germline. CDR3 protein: CSWGGLADQETQYF. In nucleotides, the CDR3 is TGCAGCTGGGGGGGACTAGCGGATCAAGAGACCCAGTACTTC.

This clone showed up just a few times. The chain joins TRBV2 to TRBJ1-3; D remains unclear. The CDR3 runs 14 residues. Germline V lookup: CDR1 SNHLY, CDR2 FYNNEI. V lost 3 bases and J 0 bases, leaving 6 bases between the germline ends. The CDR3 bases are TGTGCCAGCAGTGACGGGTACTCTGGAAACACCATATATTTT. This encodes CASSDGYSGNTIYF.

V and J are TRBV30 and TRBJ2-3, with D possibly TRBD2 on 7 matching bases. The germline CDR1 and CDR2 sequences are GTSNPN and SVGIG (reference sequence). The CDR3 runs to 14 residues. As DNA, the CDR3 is TGTGCTCGCGGGGGCCCTTCTAGCACAGATACGCAGTATTTT. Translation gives CARGGPSSTDTQYF. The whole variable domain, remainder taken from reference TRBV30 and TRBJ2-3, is SQTIHQWPATLVQPVGSPLSLECTVEGTSNPNLYWYRQAAGRGLQLLFYSVGIGQISSEVPQNLSASRPQDRQFILSSKKLLLSDSGFYLCARGGPSSTDTQYFGPGTRLTVL.

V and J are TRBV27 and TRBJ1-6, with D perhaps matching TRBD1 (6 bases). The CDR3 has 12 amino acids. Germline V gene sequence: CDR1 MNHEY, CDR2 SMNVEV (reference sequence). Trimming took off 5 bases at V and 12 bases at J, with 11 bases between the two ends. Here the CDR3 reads CASSLTGLPLHF. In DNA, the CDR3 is TGTGCCAGCAGTCTGACAGGTTTACCCCTCCACTTT.

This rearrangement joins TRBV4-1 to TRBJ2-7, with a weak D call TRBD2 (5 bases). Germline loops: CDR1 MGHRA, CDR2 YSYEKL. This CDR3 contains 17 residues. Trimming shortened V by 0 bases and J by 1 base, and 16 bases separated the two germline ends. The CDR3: CASSQEAQGADSYEQYF. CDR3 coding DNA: TGCGCCAGCAGCCAAGAAGCTCAAGGAGCGGATTCCTACGAGCAGTACTTC.

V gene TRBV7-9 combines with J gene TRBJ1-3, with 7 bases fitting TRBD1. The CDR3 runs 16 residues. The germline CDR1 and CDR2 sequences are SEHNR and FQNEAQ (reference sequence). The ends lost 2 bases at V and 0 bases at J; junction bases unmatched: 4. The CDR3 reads CASSLPGQSSGNTIYF. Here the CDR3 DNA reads TGTGCCAGCAGCTTACCGGGACAGTCCTCTGGAAACACCATATATTTT.